Listed here are 28 T cell receptor beta chains from one sample, sequenced in a study of shared clonotypes between healthy human individuals. TCRdb's copy holds only in-frame clones and misses some; the assay was immunoSEQ multiplex PCR. The sample records some 1.5 million clones, roughly 96% being singletons. The sample comprised naive CD4+ T cells sorted from blood. Documented subset: CD45RA+ positively selected. The receptors were gathered from a man aged 25 to 45 in good health.

The chain uses TRBV25-1 and TRBJ2-3; perhaps TRBD2 as D (5 bases). Germline-derived CDR1 and CDR2 are MGHDK and SYGVNS. Trimming took 3 bases from V and 6 from J, leaving 16 bases between them. CDR3 length: 15 amino acids. The CDR3 bases are TGTGCCAGCAGTGACCAGCGGAGAACCCCGGATACGCAGTATTTT. Translation: CASSDQRRTPDTQYF.

This clone was observed once. The chain links TRBV28 to TRBJ2-5; D gene ambiguous. The V end was cut by 6 bases, the J end by 0 bases, with 11 bases between. This CDR3 is 14 amino acids long. Germline CDR1 MDHEN, CDR2 SYDVKM. The CDR3 DNA reads TGTGCCAGCAGCCCTCGACTGTACCAAGAGACCCAGTACTTC. It is translated as CASSPRLYQETQYF.

The V call is TRBV10-3, the J call TRBJ2-1, with 8 bases that match TRBD2. The CDR3 contains 15 residues. The germline CDR1 and CDR2 sequences are ENHRY and SYGVKD. V dropped 0 bases and J dropped 13; count of bases not matched to a gene: 11. The CDR3 DNA follows: TGTGCCATCAGTGAGTCGGGTCCCAGCGGGAGTAAACAGTTCTTC. It translates to CAISESGPSGSKQFF.

The rearrangement uses TRBV2 and TRBJ1-2; TRBD1 is a possible D gene (5 bases). V was pared by 6 bases and J by 4 bases, with 15 bases between. The CDR3 covers 14 residues. The germline V gene has CDR1 SNHLY and CDR2 FYNNEI. CDR3: CASRSLQGFYGYTF. The CDR3 region has the DNA TGTGCCAGCAGGTCTTTGCAGGGTTTCTATGGCTACACCTTC.

This clone was recorded once. The chain has TRBV18 and TRBJ2-7, with D maybe TRBD1 (6 bases). Trimming removed 3 bases at V and 0 bases at J, with 12 bases between. Germline CDR1 and CDR2: KGHSH and LQKENI. CDR3 length: 15 amino acids. CDR3 in DNA: TGTGCCAGCTCACCCCAGGGGTCCCTCTCCTACGAGCAGTACTTC. It yields the protein CASSPQGSLSYEQYF.

This clone was recorded once. This chain links TRBV2 with TRBJ1-3; D call uncertain. The CDR3 has 14 amino acids. V was clipped by 7 bases and J by 0 bases, with 10 bases between them. Germline V gene sequence: CDR1 SNHLY, CDR2 FYNNEI. CDR3 amino acids: CASTQYISGNTIYF. The CDR3 DNA reads as TGTGCCAGCACCCAGTATATCTCTGGAAACACCATATATTTT.

This chain links TRBV19 with TRBJ2-3, with 7 bases aligning to TRBD1. This CDR3 contains 16 residues. Germline CDR1 and CDR2: LNHDA and SQIVND (reference sequence). J gave up 2 bases and V 7 bases, and 12 bases lay outside the gene matches. CDR3 sequence: CASTRTRDRDTDTQYF. In DNA form, the CDR3 reads TGTGCCAGTACCAGGACCCGGGACAGAGACACAGATACGCAGTATTTT.

This chain connects TRBV6-6 to TRBJ1-4, with D possibly matching TRBD1 (6 bases). The ends were cut back, 6 bases at V and 7 bases at J, with 15 bases in the middle. CDR3 size: 14 residues. CDR1 is MNHNY, CDR2 SVGAGI, per germline (reference sequence). The CDR3 sequence is CASRKGVSVEKLFF. Written as DNA, the CDR3 is TGTGCCAGCAGGAAGGGGGTTTCGGTTGAAAAACTGTTTTTT.

The chain combines TRBV2 with TRBJ1-1, with 7 nucleotides matching TRBD1. V lost 6 bases and J lost 4; bases outside the gene matches: 14. Germline CDR1 and CDR2: SNHLY and FYNNEI. This CDR3 region has 16 residues. CDR3 region: CASRPTGVLRGTEAFF. The DNA for the CDR3 is TGTGCCAGCAGACCTACAGGGGTCCTAAGAGGCACTGAAGCTTTCTTT.

The gene calls are TRBV7-2 and TRBJ1-2; 8 bases are shared with TRBD1. With 5 bases clipped from V and 5 bases from J, the junction kept 10 bases outside the gene matches. The CDR3 length is 15 residues. Germline lookup yields CDR1 SGHTA and CDR2 FQGNSA. The CDR3 sequence: CASSLSDRVWYGYTF. The CDR3 coding sequence is TGTGCCAGCAGCCTCTCGGACAGGGTTTGGTATGGCTACACCTTC.

The chain has TRBV7-9 and TRBJ2-3; TRBD1 matches 9 bases. The CDR3 runs 17 residues. With V trimmed by 5 bases and J by 0 bases, 9 bases remained unmatched. The germline V gene has CDR1 SEHNR and CDR2 FQNEAQ (reference sequence). DNA for the CDR3: TGTGCCAGCAGCGCCTACAGGGGGCTTTCTAGCACAGATACGCAGTATTTT. Amino acids: CASSAYRGLSSTDTQYF.

This rearrangement joins TRBV11-2 to TRBJ2-7; 10 bases map to TRBD1. The CDR3 length is 14 residues. Per the germline V gene, CDR1 is SGHAT and CDR2 is FQNNGV. The junction had 5 bases not matched to a gene; V was cut back by 7 bases and J by 2 bases. CDR3: CASKTGTGAYEQYF. CDR3 DNA sequence: TGTGCCAGCAAGACCGGGACAGGGGCCTACGAGCAGTACTTC.

This chain links TRBV28 with TRBJ2-7; D might be TRBD1 (6 bases). The V gene lost 3 bases and the J gene lost 6 bases, with 12 bases spanning the gap. CDR3 length: 13 residues. Germline assignment: CDR1 MDHEN and CDR2 SYDVKM. The CDR3 loop reads CASSLHSGVEQYF. The CDR3, as DNA: TGTGCCAGCAGTTTGCATTCAGGGGTCGAGCAGTACTTC.

The chain has TRBV28 and TRBJ2-7; 7 positions match TRBD1. This CDR3 has 12 amino acids. V dropped 10 bases and J dropped 1; count of bases not matched to a gene: 4. The V gene's germline CDR1 is MDHEN and CDR2 SYDVKM. The CDR3 DNA follows: TGTGCCATTACGGGACAGTCCTACGAGCAGTACTTC. Translation gives CAITGQSYEQYF. The full variable domain, with the rest looked up from reference TRBV28 and TRBJ2-7, is DVKVTQSSRYLVKRTGEKVFLECVQDMDHENMFWYRQDPGLGLRLIYFSYDVKMKEKGDIPEGYSVSREKKERFSLILESASTNQTSMYLCAITGQSYEQYFGPGTRLTVT.

The chain links TRBV5-1 to TRBJ2-1, with 11 bases aligning to TRBD2. With V trimmed by 0 bases and J by 7 bases, 9 bases remained unmatched. From germline, CDR1 is SGHRS and CDR2 YFSETQ. The length of the CDR3 is 17 residues. CDR3: CASSLALATSGSNEQFF. In DNA form, the CDR3 reads TGCGCCAGCAGCTTGGCCTTGGCTACTAGCGGGAGTAATGAGCAGTTCTTC.

This chain links TRBV6-6 with TRBJ2-1; 12 bases are shared with TRBD2. This CDR3 has 16 residues. Germline CDR1 and CDR2: MNHNY and SVGAGI (reference sequence). J gave up 7 bases and V 0 bases, and 4 bases lay outside the gene matches. CDR3 in amino acids: CASSYSVTSGSNEQFF. In DNA, the CDR3 is TGTGCCAGCAGTTACTCTGTGACTAGCGGGAGTAATGAGCAGTTCTTC.

In its sample, this clone was seen once. V is TRBV19 and J is TRBJ2-3, with TRBD1 matching 8 bases. The CDR3 length is 18 residues. Germline values: CDR1 LNHDA, CDR2 SQIVND (reference sequence). V gave up 8 bases and J gave up 0 bases; unmatched junction bases: 16. DNA of the CDR3: TGTGCCAGTCGACTAAGTGCACAGGGGGAGCCAAGCACAGATACGCAGTATTTT. This codes for CASRLSAQGEPSTDTQYF. Full variable domain (missing parts from reference TRBV19 and TRBJ2-3): DGGITQSPKYLFRKEGQNVTLSCEQNLNHDAMYWYRQDPGQGLRLIYYSQIVNDFQKGDIAEGYSVSREKKESFPLTVTSAQKNPTAFYLCASRLSAQGEPSTDTQYFGPGTRLTVL.

J is TRBJ1-3 and V is TRBV19, with 8 bases identical to TRBD1. The germline V gene encodes CDR1 LNHDA and CDR2 SQIVND (reference sequence). CDR3 length equals 12 residues. J was trimmed by 9 bases and V by 10 bases; bases with no gene match: 8. The CDR3 loop is CATSTGVSTIYF. CDR3 bases: TGTGCCACCTCGACAGGGGTGAGCACCATATATTTT.

The chain couples TRBV5-6 to TRBJ1-5; D unclear. Trimming cost V 0 bases and J 0 bases, with 13 bases left between them. Germline CDR1 reads SGHDT; CDR2 reads YYEEEE. CDR3 size: 17 residues. The CDR3 spells CASSLGPTQVSNQPQHF. CDR3 bases: TGTGCCAGCAGCTTGGGGCCTACTCAAGTTAGCAATCAGCCCCAGCATTTT.

V is TRBV5-1 and J is TRBJ1-2, with D unclear. This CDR3 has 13 amino acids. The V gene lost 1 base and the J gene lost 4 bases, with 8 bases spanning the gap. Per the germline V gene, CDR1 is SGHRS and CDR2 is YFSETQ. The CDR3 nucleotides read TGCGCCAGCAGCTTGTCTCAGACCTATGGCTACACCTTC. As protein: CASSLSQTYGYTF.

Comment on this clone: One end of the junction is discordant with germline, which a read error may explain. J is TRBJ1-3 and V is TRBV28; D gene unclear. The CDR3 sequence is 16 residues long. Germline lookup yields CDR1 MDHEN and CDR2 SYDVKM. CDR3 in DNA: TGTGCCAGCAGACACGGCAGGTTGGAATCTGGGAACACCATATATTTT. Protein: CASRHGRLESGNTIYF.

The chain recombines TRBV7-9 with TRBJ2-7; D is undetermined. CDR3 size: 12 residues. The ends were cut back, 2 bases at V and 2 bases at J, with 4 bases in the middle. CDR1 is SEHNR, CDR2 FQNEAQ, per germline (reference sequence). The CDR3 reads CASSLMAYEQYF. The DNA of the CDR3 is TGTGCCAGCAGCTTAATGGCCTACGAGCAGTACTTC.

The CDR3 here is CASLGGNQPQHF. The CDR3 nucleotides are TGTGCCAGCCTGGGTGGCAATCAGCCCCAGCATTTT. This chain joins TRBV28 and TRBJ1-5, with unresolved D. The CDR3 has 12 residues. The V end lost 8 bases, the J end lost 2 bases, and 7 bases lay between the germline ends. Germline-derived CDR1 and CDR2 are MDHEN and SYDVKM.

This chain links TRBV9 with TRBJ2-6; D possibly uses TRBD1 or TRBD2 (5 bases each). The V end lost 5 bases, the J end lost 1 base, and 13 bases lay between the germline ends. Germline V lookup: CDR1 SGDLS, CDR2 YYNGEE. This CDR3 has 16 amino acids. The CDR3 DNA is TGTGCCAGCAGTAAGGGGACGGGATCTGGGGCCAACGTCCTGACTTTC. Translating it yields CASSKGTGSGANVLTF.

The CDR3 region has the DNA TGCGCCAGCAGCCAAGATCCGGGGGGCTACACCGGGGAGCTGTTTTTT. Translated, it gives CASSQDPGGYTGELFF. The chain recombines TRBV4-1 with TRBJ2-2, with D possibly being TRBD2 (7 bases). Looked up from germline, CDR1 is MGHRA and CDR2 is YSYEKL. The CDR3 length is 16 residues. Trimming removed 0 bases from V and 3 bases from J, with 11 bases in between.

This clone was observed once. The chain couples TRBV18 to TRBJ2-2; weak D call: TRBD2 (6 bases). Between the trimmed V and J ends, which lost 4 bases and 7 bases, there was a span of 16 bases. The germline gives CDR1 KGHSH, CDR2 LQKENI. The CDR3 length is 15 residues. Here the CDR3 DNA reads TGTGCCAGCTCACTCGCCGGAGGCGGGGACGGGGAGCTGTTTTTT. It translates to CASSLAGGGDGELFF.

The J gene is TRBJ2-1, the V gene TRBV11-2; 8 bases agree with TRBD2. Germline values: CDR1 SGHAT, CDR2 FQNNGV. V trimming: 5 bases; J trimming: 5 bases; junction bases outside the gene matches: 8. This CDR3 is 15 amino acids long. DNA for the CDR3: TGTGCCAGCAGCGCGCTAGCGGGCTATCACAATGAGCAGTTCTTC. Protein sequence: CASSALAGYHNEQFF.

The rearrangement joins TRBV18 to TRBJ2-3; no firm D call. Trimming left V 3 bases short and J 2 bases short, with 9 bases between. This CDR3 contains 14 residues. Germline V gives CDR1 KGHSH, CDR2 LQKENI. In DNA, the CDR3 is TGTGCCAGCTCACCGTCGCGGACCACAGATACGCAGTATTTT. This codes for CASSPSRTTDTQYF.